The sequence of this T cell receptor (beta chain) was determined in a study of early T cells in non-severe SARS-CoV-2 infection. Study as a whole: The chains were unpaired, and the sequenced material was bulk RNA from unsorted whole blood.

In its sample, this clonotype was seen many times. Individual cDNA molecules received unique molecular identifiers during library preparation. TCRdb re-called the 5' RACE reads through MiXCR, storing one row per CDR3 protein. The sample contains roughly 28,000 distinct CDR3 sequences, almost 4.5% of which appear only once. The CDR3 spans 15 residues. V lost 5 bases, J lost 4 bases, and 17 bases lay in between. V and J are TRBV12-3 or TRBV12-4 and TRBJ1-1; TRBD1 is a possible D gene (6 bases). The sequenced material came from whole blood. This sequence was found in an adult who was a healthcare worker with PCR-confirmed SARS-CoV-2 infection or an uninfected control (not recorded which). The CDR3 nucleotides read TGTGCCAGCAGTCCAACAGGGTTTTCGGCCACTGAAGCTTTCTTT. Amino acid sequence: CASSPTGFSATEAFF.